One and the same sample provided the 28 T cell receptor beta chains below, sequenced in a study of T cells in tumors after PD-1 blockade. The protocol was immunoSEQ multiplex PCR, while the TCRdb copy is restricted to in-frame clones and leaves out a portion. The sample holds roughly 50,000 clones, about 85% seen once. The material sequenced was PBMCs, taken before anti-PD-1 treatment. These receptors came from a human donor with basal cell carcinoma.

The CDR3 coding sequence is TGCAGCGCCCAAATGAAGGGCAGACAGAACACTGAAGCTTTCTTT. Amino acids: CSAQMKGRQNTEAFF. The V call is TRBV29-1, the J call TRBJ1-1; D is unresolved. The CDR3 loop spans 15 amino acids. Germline V gives CDR1 SQVTM, CDR2 ANQGSEA. The V gene lost 7 bases and the J gene lost 1 base, with 19 bases spanning the gap. Full variable domain (remainder filled in from reference TRBV29-1 and TRBJ1-1): SAVISQKPSRDICQRGTSLTIQCQVDSQVTMMFWYRQQPGQSLTLIATANQGSEATYESGFVIDKFPISRPNLTFSTLTVSNMSPEDSSIYLCSAQMKGRQNTEAFFGQGTRLTVV.

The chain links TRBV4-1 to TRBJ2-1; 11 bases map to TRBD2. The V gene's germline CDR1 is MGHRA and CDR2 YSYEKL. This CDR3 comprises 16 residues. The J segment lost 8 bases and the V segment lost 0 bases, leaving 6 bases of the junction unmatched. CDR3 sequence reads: CASSQESASGGHEQFF. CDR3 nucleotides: TGCGCCAGCAGCCAAGAATCGGCTAGCGGGGGGCATGAGCAGTTCTTC.

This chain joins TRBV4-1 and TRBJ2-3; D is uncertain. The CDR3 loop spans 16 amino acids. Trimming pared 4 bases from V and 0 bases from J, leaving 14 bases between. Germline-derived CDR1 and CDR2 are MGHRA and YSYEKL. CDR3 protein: CASSLGQASSTDTQYF. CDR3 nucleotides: TGCGCCAGCAGCCTAGGTCAGGCCTCTAGCACAGATACGCAGTATTTT.

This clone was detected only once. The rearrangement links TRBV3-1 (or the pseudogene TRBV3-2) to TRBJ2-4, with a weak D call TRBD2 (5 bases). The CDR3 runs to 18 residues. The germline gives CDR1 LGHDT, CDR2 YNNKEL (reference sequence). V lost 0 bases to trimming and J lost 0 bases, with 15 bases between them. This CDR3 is CASSQDRSGGLAKNIQYF. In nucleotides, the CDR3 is TGTGCCAGCAGCCAAGATCGATCGGGCGGACTAGCCAAAAACATTCAGTACTTC.

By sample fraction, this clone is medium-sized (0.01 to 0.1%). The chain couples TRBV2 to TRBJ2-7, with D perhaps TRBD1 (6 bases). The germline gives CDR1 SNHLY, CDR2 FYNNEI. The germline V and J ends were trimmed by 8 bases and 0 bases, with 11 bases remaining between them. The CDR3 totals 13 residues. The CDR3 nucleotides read TGTGCCAGCCAAGGACAGATCTCCTACGAGCAGTACTTC. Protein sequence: CASQGQISYEQYF. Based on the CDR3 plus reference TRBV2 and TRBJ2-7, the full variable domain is EPEVTQTPSHQVTQMGQEVILRCVPISNHLYFYWYRQILGQKVEFLVSFYNNEISEKSEIFDDQFSVERPDGSNFTLKIRSTKLEDSAMYFCASQGQISYEQYFGPGTRLTVT.

CDR3 sequence reads: CASSDPPGGDEQYF. The CDR3, as DNA: TGTGCCAGCAGTGACCCACCGGGAGGTGACGAGCAGTACTTC. The chain has TRBV2 and TRBJ2-7; TRBD2 agrees at 7 bases. Germline CDR1 is SNHLY and CDR2 is FYNNEI. Losses at the gene ends were 3 bases for V and 5 bases for J; bases not matched to a gene: 7. This CDR3 has 14 residues.

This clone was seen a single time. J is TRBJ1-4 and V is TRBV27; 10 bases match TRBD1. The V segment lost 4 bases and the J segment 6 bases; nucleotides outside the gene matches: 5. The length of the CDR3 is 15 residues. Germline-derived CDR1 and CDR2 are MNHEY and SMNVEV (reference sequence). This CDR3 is CASSWDRGRDEKLFF. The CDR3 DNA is TGTGCCAGCAGTTGGGACAGGGGAAGGGATGAAAAACTGTTTTTT.

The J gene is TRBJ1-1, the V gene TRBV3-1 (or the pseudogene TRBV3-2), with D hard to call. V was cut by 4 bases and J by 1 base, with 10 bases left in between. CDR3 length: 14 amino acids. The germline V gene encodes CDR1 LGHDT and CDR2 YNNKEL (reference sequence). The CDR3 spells CASSLPDRNTEAFF. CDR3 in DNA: TGTGCCAGCAGCCTACCCGATAGGAACACTGAAGCTTTCTTT.

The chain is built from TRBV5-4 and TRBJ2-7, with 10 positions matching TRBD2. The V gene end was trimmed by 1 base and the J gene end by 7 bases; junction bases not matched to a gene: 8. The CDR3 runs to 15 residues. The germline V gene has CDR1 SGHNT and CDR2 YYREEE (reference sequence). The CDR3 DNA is TGTGCCAGCAGCTTGTGGGGAGCGGGGGGGCAAGAGCAGTACTTC. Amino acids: CASSLWGAGGQEQYF.

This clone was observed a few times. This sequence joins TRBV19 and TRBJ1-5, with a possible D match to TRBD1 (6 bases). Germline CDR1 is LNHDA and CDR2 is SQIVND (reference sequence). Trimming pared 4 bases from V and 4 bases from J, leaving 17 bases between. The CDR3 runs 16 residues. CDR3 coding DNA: TGTGCCAGTAGTACAGAGGGGGACGCCCTTAATCAGCCCCAGCATTTT. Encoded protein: CASSTEGDALNQPQHF.

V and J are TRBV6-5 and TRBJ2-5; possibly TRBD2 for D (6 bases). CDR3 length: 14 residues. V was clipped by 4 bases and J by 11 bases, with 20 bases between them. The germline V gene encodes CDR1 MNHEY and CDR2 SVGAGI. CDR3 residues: CASSSSRRDSSQYF. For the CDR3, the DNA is TGTGCCAGCAGTTCCTCCCGACGGGACTCCTCGCAGTACTTC.

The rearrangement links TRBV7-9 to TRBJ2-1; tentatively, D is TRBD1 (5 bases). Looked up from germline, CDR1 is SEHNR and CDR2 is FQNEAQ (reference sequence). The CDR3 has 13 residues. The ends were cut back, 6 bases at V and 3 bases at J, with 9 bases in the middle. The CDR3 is CASSHDSYNEQFF. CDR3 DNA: TGTGCCAGCAGTCACGACAGCTACAATGAGCAGTTCTTC.

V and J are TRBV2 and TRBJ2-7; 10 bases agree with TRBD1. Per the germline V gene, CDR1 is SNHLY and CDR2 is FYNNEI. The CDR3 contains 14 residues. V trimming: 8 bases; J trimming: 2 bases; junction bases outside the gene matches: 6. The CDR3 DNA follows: TGTGCCAGCGGAGGACAGGGGGGGCCCTACGAGCAGTACTTC. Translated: CASGGQGGPYEQYF.

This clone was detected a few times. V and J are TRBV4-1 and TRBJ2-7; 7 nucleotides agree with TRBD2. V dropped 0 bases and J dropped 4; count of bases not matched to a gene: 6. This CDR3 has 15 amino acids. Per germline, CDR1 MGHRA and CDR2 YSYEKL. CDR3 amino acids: CASSQERGVLYEQYF. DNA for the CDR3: TGCGCCAGCAGCCAAGAACGGGGGGTGTTATACGAGCAGTACTTC.

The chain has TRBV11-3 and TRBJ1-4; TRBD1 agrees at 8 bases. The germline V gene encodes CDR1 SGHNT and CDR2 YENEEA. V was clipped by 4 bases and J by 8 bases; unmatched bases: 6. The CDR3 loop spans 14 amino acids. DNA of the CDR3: TGTGCCAGCAGCTCGGACAGGGCCCGGGAAAAACTGTTTTTT. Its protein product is CASSSDRAREKLFF.

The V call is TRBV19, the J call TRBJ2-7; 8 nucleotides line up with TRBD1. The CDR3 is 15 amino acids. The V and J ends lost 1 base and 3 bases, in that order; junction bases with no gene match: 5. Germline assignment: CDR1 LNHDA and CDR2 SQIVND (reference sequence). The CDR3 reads CASSIGQGILYEQYF. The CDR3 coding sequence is TGTGCCAGTAGTATAGGACAGGGGATACTCTACGAGCAGTACTTC. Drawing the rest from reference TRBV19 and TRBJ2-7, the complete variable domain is DGGITQSPKYLFRKEGQNVTLSCEQNLNHDAMYWYRQDPGQGLRLIYYSQIVNDFQKGDIAEGYSVSREKKESFPLTVTSAQKNPTAFYLCASSIGQGILYEQYFGPGTRLTVT.

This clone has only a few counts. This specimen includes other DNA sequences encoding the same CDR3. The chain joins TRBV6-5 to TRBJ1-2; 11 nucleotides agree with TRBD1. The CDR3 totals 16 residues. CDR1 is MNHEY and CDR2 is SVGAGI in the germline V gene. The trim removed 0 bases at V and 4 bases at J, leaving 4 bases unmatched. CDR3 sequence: CASSYSRTGGGYGYTF. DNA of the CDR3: TGTGCCAGCAGTTACTCCCGGACAGGGGGCGGCTATGGCTACACCTTC.

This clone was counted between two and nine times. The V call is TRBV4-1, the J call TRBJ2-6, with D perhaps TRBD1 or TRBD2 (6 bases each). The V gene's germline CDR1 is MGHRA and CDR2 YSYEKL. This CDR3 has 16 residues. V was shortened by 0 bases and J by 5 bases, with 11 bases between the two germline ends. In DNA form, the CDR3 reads TGCGCCAGCAGCCAAGATTGGGGGGCCTGGGCCAACGTCCTGACTTTC. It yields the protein CASSQDWGAWANVLTF.

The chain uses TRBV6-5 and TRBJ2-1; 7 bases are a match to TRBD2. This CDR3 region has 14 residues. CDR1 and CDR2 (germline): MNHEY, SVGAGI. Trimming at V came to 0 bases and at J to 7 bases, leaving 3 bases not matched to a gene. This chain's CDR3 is CASSYSFGGNEQFF. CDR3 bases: TGTGCCAGCAGTTACTCGTTCGGGGGGAATGAGCAGTTCTTC.

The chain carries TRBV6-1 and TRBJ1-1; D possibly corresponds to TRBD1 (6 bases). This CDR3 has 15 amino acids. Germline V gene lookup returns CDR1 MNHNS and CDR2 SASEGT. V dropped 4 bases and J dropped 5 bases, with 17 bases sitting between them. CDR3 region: CASSAANSRGTEAFF. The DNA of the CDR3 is TGTGCCAGCAGTGCAGCTAATAGCAGGGGTACTGAAGCTTTCTTT.

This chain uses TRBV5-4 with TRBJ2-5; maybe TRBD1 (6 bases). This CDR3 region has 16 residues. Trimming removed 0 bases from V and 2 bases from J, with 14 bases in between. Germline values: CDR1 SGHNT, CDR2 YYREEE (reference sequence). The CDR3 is CASSLAPSRGQETQYF. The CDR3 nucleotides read TGTGCCAGCAGCTTGGCCCCCAGCAGGGGACAAGAGACCCAGTACTTC.

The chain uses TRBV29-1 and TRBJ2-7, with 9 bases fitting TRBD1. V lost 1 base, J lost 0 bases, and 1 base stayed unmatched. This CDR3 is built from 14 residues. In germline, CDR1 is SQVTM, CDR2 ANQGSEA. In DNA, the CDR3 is TGCAGCGTTGAAGCGACAGGGGGCTCCTACGAGCAGTACTTC. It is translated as CSVEATGGSYEQYF.

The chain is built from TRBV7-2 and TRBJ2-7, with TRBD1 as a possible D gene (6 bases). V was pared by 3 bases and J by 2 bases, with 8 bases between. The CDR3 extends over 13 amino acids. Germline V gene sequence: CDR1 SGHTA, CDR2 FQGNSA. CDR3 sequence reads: CASSFHRAYEQYF. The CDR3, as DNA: TGTGCCAGCAGCTTCCACAGGGCCTACGAGCAGTACTTC.

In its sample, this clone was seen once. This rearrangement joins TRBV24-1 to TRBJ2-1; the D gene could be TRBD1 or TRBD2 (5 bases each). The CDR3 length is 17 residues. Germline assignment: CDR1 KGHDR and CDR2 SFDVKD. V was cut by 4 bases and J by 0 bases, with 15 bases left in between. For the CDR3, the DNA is TGTGCCACCAGTGAACGAGGGGCCTTGAGCTCCTACAATGAGCAGTTCTTC. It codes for CATSERGALSSYNEQFF.

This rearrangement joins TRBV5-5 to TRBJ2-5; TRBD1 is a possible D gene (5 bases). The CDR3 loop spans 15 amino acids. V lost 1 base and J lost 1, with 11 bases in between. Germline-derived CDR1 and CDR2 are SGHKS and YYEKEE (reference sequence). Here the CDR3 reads CASSLPGLAQETQYF. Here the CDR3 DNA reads TGTGCCAGCAGCTTGCCAGGGTTAGCCCAAGAGACCCAGTACTTC.

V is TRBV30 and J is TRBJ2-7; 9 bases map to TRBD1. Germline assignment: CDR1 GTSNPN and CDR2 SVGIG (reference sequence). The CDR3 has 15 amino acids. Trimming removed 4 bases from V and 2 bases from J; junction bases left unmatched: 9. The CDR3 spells CAWNHRDRAPYEQYF. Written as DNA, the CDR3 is TGTGCCTGGAATCACCGGGACAGGGCGCCCTACGAGCAGTACTTC.

The CDR3 coding sequence is TGCGCCAGCAGCTTACAGGGTGTGGCCGCCTACGAGCAGTACTTC. It encodes CASSLQGVAAYEQYF. The rearrangement joins TRBV5-1 to TRBJ2-7; tentative D call: TRBD1 (6 bases). This CDR3 has 15 residues. The V end lost 2 bases, the J end lost 2 bases, and 14 bases lay between the germline ends. CDR1 and CDR2 from the germline V gene are SGHRS and YFSETQ. Full variable domain (missing parts from reference TRBV5-1 and TRBJ2-7): KAGVTQTPRYLIKTRGQQVTLSCSPISGHRSVSWYQQTPGQGLQFLFEYFSETQRNKGNFPGRFSGRQFSNSRSEMNVSTLELGDSALYLCASSLQGVAAYEQYFGPGTRLTVT.

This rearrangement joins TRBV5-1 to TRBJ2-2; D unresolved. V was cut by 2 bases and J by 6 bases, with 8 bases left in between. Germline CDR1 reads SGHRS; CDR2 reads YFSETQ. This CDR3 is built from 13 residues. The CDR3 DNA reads TGCGCCAGCAGCTTCGGTGTCGCCGGGGAGCTGTTTTTT. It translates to CASSFGVAGELFF.